Shown below are 30 T cell receptor beta chains from a single sample sequenced in a study of cytomegalovirus exposure and HLA in healthy donors. The PCR employed 60 Vbeta primers together with 13 Jbeta primers. The table came from immunoSEQ multiplex PCR; TCRdb's copy has only in-frame clones and leaves some out. The sample yields around 150,000 clones, around 65% seen once. The sequencing sample was made of PBMCs. These receptors originate from a woman in her twenties or thirties in good health and CMV-seropositive.

The V call is TRBV6-5, the J call TRBJ2-1, with TRBD2 matching 11 bases. V lost 4 bases and J lost 3; bases outside the gene matches: 2. The CDR3 extends over 15 amino acids. The germline gives CDR1 MNHEY, CDR2 SVGAGI. The CDR3, as DNA: TGTGCCAGCAGTTTACTAGCGGGGGACTACAATGAGCAGTTCTTC. Its protein product is CASSLLAGDYNEQFF.

This clone was counted between two and nine times. The chain links TRBV9 to TRBJ2-4; D perhaps matches TRBD2 (5 bases). The CDR3 is 15 amino acids. Trimming left V 4 bases short and J 3 bases short, with 14 bases between. CDR1 and CDR2 (germline): SGDLS, YYNGEE. CDR3 sequence reads: CASSYGLPGKNIQYF. The DNA of the CDR3 is TGTGCCAGCAGCTACGGACTTCCTGGCAAAAACATTCAGTACTTC.

This chain links TRBV5-8 with TRBJ2-4; 7 bases align to TRBD1. The CDR3 is 16 residues long. Germline V gene sequence: CDR1 SGHTS, CDR2 YDEGEE. V trimming: 4 bases; J trimming: 0 bases; junction bases outside the gene matches: 7. In DNA, the CDR3 is TGTGCCAGCAGCCCCGAGGGGGCTGGAGCCAAAAACATTCAGTACTTC. It translates to CASSPEGAGAKNIQYF.

This clone was seen a single time. The J gene is TRBJ2-1, the V gene TRBV11-3, with TRBD2 matching 10 bases. With V trimmed by 5 bases and J by 9 bases, 10 bases remained unmatched. Germline V lookup: CDR1 SGHNT, CDR2 YENEEA. This CDR3 has 15 residues. DNA of the CDR3: TGTGCCAGCAGCCTCAGCGGGAGGGCTCGCGGTGAGCAGTTCTTC. This gives the protein CASSLSGRARGEQFF.

The chain recombines TRBV6-1 with TRBJ1-5; no clear D. The CDR3 covers 13 residues. Trimming cost V 7 bases and J 3 bases, with 10 bases left between them. Germline V gene sequence: CDR1 MNHNS, CDR2 SASEGT. The CDR3 sequence: CASTQQLNQPQHF. The CDR3 DNA is TGTGCCAGCACGCAACAGCTCAATCAGCCCCAGCATTTT.

The chain links TRBV6-5 to TRBJ1-3; a possible D gene is TRBD1 (6 bases). The germline CDR1 and CDR2 sequences are MNHEY and SVGAGI. The CDR3 spans 14 residues. The V end was cut by 5 bases, the J end by 0 bases, with 8 bases between. The DNA of the CDR3 is TGTGCCAGCAGTGGGGGCCTCTCTGGAAACACCATATATTTT. It yields the protein CASSGGLSGNTIYF.

The rearrangement links TRBV19 to TRBJ2-1; 12 bases line up with TRBD2. The CDR3 consists of 15 residues. With V trimmed by 6 bases and J by 2 bases, 2 bases remained unmatched. The V gene's germline CDR1 is LNHDA and CDR2 SQIVND (reference sequence). In nucleotides, the CDR3 is TGTGCCAGTAGCACTAGCGGGGGGACCTACAATGAGCAGTTCTTC. This translates into CASSTSGGTYNEQFF.

The sample holds a few counts of this clone. The CDR3 loop is CASTGTSASYEQYF. CDR3 coding DNA: TGCGCCAGCACCGGGACTAGCGCTTCCTACGAGCAGTACTTC. This chain links TRBV5-1 with TRBJ2-7; 10 bases agree with TRBD2. Germline V gives CDR1 SGHRS, CDR2 YFSETQ. Germline trimming cut 6 bases from V and 1 base from J; bases unmatched to any gene: 4. CDR3 size: 14 residues.

CDR3 region: CASSPETGSARLTQHF. The CDR3 DNA is TGTGCCAGCAGCCCCGAGACAGGGTCCGCGCGATTGACCCAGCATTTT. The rearrangement links TRBV7-9 to TRBJ1-5; 7 nucleotides agree with TRBD1. Germline V gives CDR1 SEHNR, CDR2 FQNEAQ (reference sequence). With 5 bases clipped from V and 11 bases from J, the junction kept 18 bases outside the gene matches. The CDR3 runs to 16 residues.

This chain joins TRBV28 and TRBJ1-2, with 8 positions matching TRBD1. The V and J ends lost 3 bases and 5 bases, in that order; junction bases with no gene match: 5. CDR3 length equals 14 residues. Germline CDR1 is MDHEN and CDR2 is SYDVKM. The CDR3 nucleotides are TGTGCCAGCAGTTTTGGACAGGGTCAATATGGCTACACCTTC. Encoded protein: CASSFGQGQYGYTF.

This clone was counted at least ten times. The V and J genes are TRBV12-5 and TRBJ2-2, with 13 bases matching TRBD2. Germline V CDR1 and CDR2: LGHNT, FRNRAP. V was clipped by 9 bases and J by 5 bases; unmatched bases: 9. This CDR3 contains 16 residues. The CDR3 bases are TGTGCTAGGTTACTAGCGGGAGGGCCTGAGACCGGGGAGCTGTTTTTT. Translating gives CARLLAGGPETGELFF.

This chain links TRBV25-1 with TRBJ1-2; D is ambiguous. Trimming took off 6 bases at V and 4 bases at J, with 18 bases between the two ends. The CDR3 covers 15 residues. Germline assignment: CDR1 MGHDK and CDR2 SYGVNS. CDR3 sequence: CASSSPGGEAYGYTF. Here the CDR3 DNA reads TGTGCCAGCAGCTCCCCGGGTGGGGAGGCCTATGGCTACACCTTC.

V usage is TRBV25-1 and J usage is TRBJ2-1; the D gene is possibly TRBD1 (6 bases). Trimming took 3 bases from V and 10 from J, leaving 13 bases between them. Looked up from germline, CDR1 is MGHDK and CDR2 is SYGVNS. The CDR3 consists of 13 residues. CDR3 DNA: TGTGCCAGCAGTGAGGGGGACATCAGCGAGCAGTTCTTC. Encoded protein: CASSEGDISEQFF.

The J gene is TRBJ2-3, the V gene TRBV10-3; 8 bases are a match to TRBD2. Germline assignment: CDR1 ENHRY and CDR2 SYGVKD. The CDR3 totals 15 residues. Unmatched junction bases numbered 8, after V lost 3 bases and J lost 6 bases. The CDR3: CAISDWKRELDTQYF. As DNA, the CDR3 is TGTGCCATCAGTGATTGGAAGCGGGAGCTTGATACGCAGTATTTT.

V usage is TRBV2 and J usage is TRBJ2-2; 10 nucleotides line up with TRBD1. Germline loops: CDR1 SNHLY, CDR2 FYNNEI. The CDR3 has 15 amino acids. The junction had 5 bases not matched to a gene; V was cut back by 4 bases and J by 6 bases. The CDR3 is CASSGDRGFPGELFF. CDR3 in DNA: TGTGCCAGCAGTGGGGACAGGGGATTTCCCGGGGAGCTGTTTTTT.

The rearrangement links TRBV28 to TRBJ2-7, with 10 bases matching TRBD2. The CDR3 totals 15 residues. With V trimmed by 4 bases and J by 5 bases, 8 bases remained unmatched. CDR1 and CDR2 from the germline V gene are MDHEN and SYDVKM. The CDR3 here is CASSSQAGGINEQYF. CDR3 coding DNA: TGTGCCAGCAGTTCTCAAGCGGGGGGGATTAACGAGCAGTACTTC.

This sequence joins TRBV7-9 and TRBJ2-7; TRBD1 might be the D (6 bases). The CDR3 runs to 13 residues. Germline CDR1 is SEHNR and CDR2 is FQNEAQ (reference sequence). V was shortened by 4 bases and J by 5 bases, with 12 bases between the two germline ends. The CDR3 loop is CASSSHNRDEQYF. The CDR3 DNA follows: TGTGCCAGCAGCTCACATAACAGGGACGAGCAGTACTTC.

Regarding this clone: Additional DNA sequences in this sample encode the identical CDR3. The gene calls are TRBV6-1 and TRBJ2-1; 7 nucleotides line up with TRBD1. Unmatched junction bases numbered 2, after V lost 2 bases and J lost 7 bases. The CDR3 is 13 residues long. Germline CDR1 reads MNHNS; CDR2 reads SASEGT. The CDR3 region is CASSENRGNEQFF. The CDR3 DNA is TGTGCCAGCAGTGAAAACAGGGGTAATGAGCAGTTCTTC.

The rearrangement links TRBV5-3 to TRBJ1-2; 7 bases map to TRBD1. TRBV5-3 is an open reading frame whose function is uncertain. V trimming: 4 bases; J trimming: 2 bases; junction bases outside the gene matches: 2. The CDR3 sequence is 13 residues long. CDR3 in amino acids: CARSKGQNYGYTF. CDR3 nucleotide sequence: TGTGCCAGAAGCAAGGGACAGAACTATGGCTACACCTTC.

The V call is TRBV4-1, the J call TRBJ2-5; 13 nucleotides match TRBD2. With the DNA end fitting TRBJ2-7 better, the J assignment may be wrong. Germline CDR1 is MGHRA and CDR2 is YSYEKL. The CDR3 contains 17 residues. The CDR3, as DNA: TGCGCCAGCAGCCACTGGGGACTAGCGGGAAAAGTCTACGAGCAGTACTTC. Protein sequence: CASSHWGLAGKVYEQYF.

On this clone: Mismatch with germline at one junction end may stem from a read error. This chain links TRBV5-6 with TRBJ1-2; no firm D call. The CDR3 covers 15 residues. Germline V gene sequence: CDR1 SGHDT, CDR2 YYEEEE. DNA for the CDR3: TGTGCCAGCAGCTTATTCCCATTAACGTACTATAGCTACACCTTC. This codes for CASSLFPLTYYSYTF.

The chain employs TRBV5-7 and TRBJ2-1, with 10 bases fitting TRBD1. TRBV5-7 belongs to the ORF category, with a function that is uncertain. This CDR3 spans 15 amino acids. V trimming: 4 bases; J trimming: 8 bases; junction bases outside the gene matches: 9. This CDR3 reads CASSLVGTGVDEQFF. CDR3 bases: TGTGCCAGCAGCCTCGTGGGGACAGGGGTCGATGAGCAGTTCTTC.

V is TRBV6-5 and J is TRBJ2-5; 7 bases are a match to TRBD2. The CDR3 consists of 15 residues. The junction had 7 bases not matched to a gene; V was cut back by 4 bases and J by 2 bases. Germline-derived CDR1 and CDR2 are MNHEY and SVGAGI. Here the CDR3 reads CASSSPQRGQETQYF. The DNA for the CDR3 is TGTGCCAGCAGTTCCCCCCAGCGGGGACAAGAGACCCAGTACTTC.

The CDR3 loop reads CASSYSKAGSEQYF. The CDR3 DNA is TGTGCCAGCAGTTACTCGAAGGCAGGTTCAGAGCAGTACTTC. V usage is TRBV6-6 and J usage is TRBJ2-7; no definite D call. Germline assignment: CDR1 MNHNY and CDR2 SVGAGI (reference sequence). Trimming removed 0 bases at V and 7 bases at J, with 13 bases between. There are 14 residues in the CDR3.

The chain is built from TRBV5-6 and TRBJ2-3, with a possible D match to TRBD2 (6 bases). This CDR3 contains 15 residues. Looked up from germline, CDR1 is SGHDT and CDR2 is YYEEEE. Trimming removed 3 bases at V and 2 bases at J, with 13 bases between. In nucleotides, the CDR3 is TGTGCCAGCAGCTCCCGGTGGACTAACACAGATACGCAGTATTTT. It yields the protein CASSSRWTNTDTQYF. The complete variable domain, with remaining parts taken from reference TRBV5-6 and TRBJ2-3, reads DAGVTQSPTHLIKTRGQQVTLRCSPKSGHDTVSWYQQALGQGPQFIFQYYEEEERQRGNFPDRFSGHQFPNYSSELNVNALLLGDSALYLCASSSRWTNTDTQYFGPGTRLTVL.

The chain combines TRBV6-5 with TRBJ2-7, with TRBD2 matching over 9 bases. The CDR3 covers 15 residues. V dropped 6 bases and J dropped 5; count of bases not matched to a gene: 11. Germline V CDR1 and CDR2: MNHEY, SVGAGI. The CDR3 nucleotides read TGTGCCAGCAGCCGCGGGAGGGCCTCGGCAAACGAGCAGTACTTC. This encodes CASSRGRASANEQYF.

This clone has just one count. The chain carries TRBV5-4 and TRBJ2-5; 11 bases map to TRBD2. CDR1 is SGHNT and CDR2 is YYREEE in the germline V gene (reference sequence). The CDR3 is 16 amino acids. The ends lost 3 bases at V and 4 bases at J; junction bases unmatched: 8. CDR3 in DNA: TGTGCCAGCAGCTCCCTGACCGGACTAGCGGGAGAGACCCAGTACTTC. Amino acids: CASSSLTGLAGETQYF.

The chain combines TRBV6-6 with TRBJ2-7; the D is unclear. Germline CDR1 and CDR2: MNHNY and SVGAGI (reference sequence). The CDR3 has 12 residues. The V gene lost 8 bases and the J gene lost 0 bases, with 8 bases spanning the gap. CDR3: CASRRSSYEQYF. CDR3 nucleotide sequence: TGTGCCAGCCGTCGGAGCTCCTACGAGCAGTACTTC.

The rearrangement links TRBV11-1 to TRBJ1-1, with unresolved D. CDR3 length: 13 residues. The V end was cut by 4 bases, the J end by 0 bases, with 6 bases between. Germline CDR1 and CDR2: SGHAT and FQDESV (reference sequence). The CDR3 is CASSSYMNTEAFF. CDR3 DNA sequence: TGTGCCAGCAGCTCGTACATGAACACTGAAGCTTTCTTT.

The chain combines TRBV7-9 with TRBJ2-5, with TRBD2 matching 8 bases. The closer fit of TRBJ2-7 to the DNA end suggests the J call may be wrong. Germline CDR1 SEHNR, CDR2 FQNEAQ (reference sequence). CDR3 length: 18 amino acids. CDR3 in DNA: TGTGCCAGCAGCCCCGCCGGACCCGTCACTAGCGGCTCCTACGAGCAGTACTTC. Protein sequence: CASSPAGPVTSGSYEQYF.